The clone carrying this T cell receptor (beta chain) has more than one count but fewer than ten. The CDR3 totals 17 residues. Trimming removed 2 bases from V and 2 bases from J, with 16 bases in between. The germline V gene has CDR1 MNHEY and CDR2 SVGEGT. This sample was included in a study of blood T cells in healthy people across ages. The use of a sample-barcoded 5' primer and a J-beta primer mix characterized a second PCR of 7 to 11 cycles. A single record per CDR3 protein comes from TCRdb applying MiXCR to the 5' RACE reads. The data show around 1,600,000 distinct CDR3 sequences, 35% to 45% seen once.

The sequence was collected from a woman aged 18-35 years in good health. The sample consisted of blood. The gene calls are TRBV6-2 or TRBV6-3 and TRBJ1-5, with unresolved D. The CDR3 spells CASSYGRYGFRNQPQHF. In DNA form, the CDR3 reads TGTGCCAGCAGTTACGGCAGGTACGGGTTCCGCAATCAGCCCCAGCATTTT.